This T cell receptor (beta chain) was recorded in a study of cytomegalovirus exposure and HLA in healthy donors. With 60 Vbeta and 13 Jbeta primers, the PCR was carried out. This table comes from immunoSEQ multiplex PCR, and its TCRdb copy is limited to in-frame clones, with some not included. The table records approximately 170,000 clones, 65% to 70% of them present only once. Sequenced material: PBMCs. This TCR came from a woman aged 18-30 years in good health and CMV-seropositive.

CDR3 DNA: TGTGCCACCAGCAGAGATTCACCGGGGGAGGTGGGTCGCACCGGGGAGCTGTTTTTT. Its protein product is CATSRDSPGEVGRTGELFF. The V call is TRBV15, the J call TRBJ1-3; a weak D match, TRBD2 (6 bases). The J call may be in error: the DNA end matches TRBJ2-2 better. Germline CDR1 is LNHNV and CDR2 is YYDKDF (reference sequence). The CDR3 spans 19 residues.